This entry concerns a single TCR beta chain. Its antigen is not known. A single record per CDR3 protein comes from TCRdb applying MiXCR to the reads. The repertoire holds some 400,000 distinct CDR3 sequences, with approximately 31% as singletons. Germline V gene sequence: CDR1 LGHDT, CDR2 YNNKEL (reference sequence). Trimming took off 1 base at V and 0 bases at J, with 13 bases between the two ends. CDR3 length equals 17 residues. The data originate from a study of T cell repertoires in cytomegalovirus infection. The overall study: In public TCR beta signatures, there were indications of both CMV infection and matching HLA type.

Notes on the study in general: CMV carriers with the relevant HLA were identified by cumulative public TCR beta family frequency.

Sequenced sample: PBMCs. The chain has TRBV3-1 and TRBJ2-1; no reliable D call. This TCR came from a human donor in good health (CMV status not recorded). Some clones in this sample may be carry-over from other donors' samples. The CDR3 coding sequence is TGTGCCAGCAGCCAAGTTTCTGGGCCGAGCTCCTACAATGAGCAGTTCTTC. This translates into CASSQVSGPSSYNEQFF.